This T cell receptor (beta chain) was sequenced in a study of T cell repertoires in cytomegalovirus infection. As for the study in general: Peptides in the study included HLA-C-restricted and HLA-B-restricted CMV epitopes.

Findings and caveats of the study: CMV carriers having the relevant HLA were flagged by cumulative public TCR beta family frequency.

TCRdb ran MiXCR on the reads and lists one entry per CDR3 protein. The data show about 350,000 distinct CDR3 sequences, with about a third seen just once and approximately 13% held by the top ten. The CDR3 runs to 14 residues. V shed 3 bases, J shed 9 bases, and the junction held 8 bases outside the gene matches. This clonotype has only a few counts. Its antigen is unknown. The specimen was cultured PBMCs, collected from culture after CMV antigen stimulation. V and J are TRBV12-3 or TRBV12-4 and TRBJ2-1; 7 bases fit TRBD2. The source is a human donor in good health (CMV status not recorded). Some clones in this sample may be carry-over from other donors' samples. The CDR3 loop reads CASSFSAGRGEQFF. Here the CDR3 DNA reads TGTGCCAGCAGTTTTTCAGCGGGAAGGGGTGAGCAGTTCTTC.